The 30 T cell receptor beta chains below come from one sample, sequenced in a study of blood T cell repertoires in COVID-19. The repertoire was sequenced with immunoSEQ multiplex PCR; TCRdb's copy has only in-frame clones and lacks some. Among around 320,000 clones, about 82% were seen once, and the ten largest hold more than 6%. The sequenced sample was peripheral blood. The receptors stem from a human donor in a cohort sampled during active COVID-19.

The CDR3 nucleotides read TGTGCCAGCAGACCGACAGGGTACGGGACCGGGGAGCTGTTTTTT. Protein: CASRPTGYGTGELFF. The chain recombines TRBV27 with TRBJ2-2; 7 nucleotides line up with TRBD1. V shed 6 bases, J shed 5 bases, and the junction held 9 bases outside the gene matches. This CDR3 has 15 residues. In germline, CDR1 is MNHEY, CDR2 SMNVEV (reference sequence).

CDR3 sequence (DNA): TGTGCCAGCAGTGACTCTACGACGGGGAACACTGAAGCTTTCTTT. Its protein is CASSDSTTGNTEAFF. V is TRBV6-4 and J is TRBJ1-1; D remains ambiguous. V lost 0 bases to trimming and J lost 1 base, with 9 bases between them. This CDR3 contains 15 residues. Germline CDR1 is MRHNA and CDR2 is SNTAGT.

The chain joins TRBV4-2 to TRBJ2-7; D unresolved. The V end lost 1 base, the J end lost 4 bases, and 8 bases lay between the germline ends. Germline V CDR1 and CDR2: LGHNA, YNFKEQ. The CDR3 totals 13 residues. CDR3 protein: CASSQVRGYEQYF. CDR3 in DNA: TGTGCCAGCAGCCAAGTCCGAGGTTACGAGCAGTACTTC.

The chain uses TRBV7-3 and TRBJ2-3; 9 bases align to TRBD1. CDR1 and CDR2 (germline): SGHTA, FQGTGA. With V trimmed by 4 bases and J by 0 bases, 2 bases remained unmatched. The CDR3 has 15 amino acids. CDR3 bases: TGTGCCAGCAGCTCGGGACAGGGTAGCACAGATACGCAGTATTTT. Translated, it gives CASSSGQGSTDTQYF.

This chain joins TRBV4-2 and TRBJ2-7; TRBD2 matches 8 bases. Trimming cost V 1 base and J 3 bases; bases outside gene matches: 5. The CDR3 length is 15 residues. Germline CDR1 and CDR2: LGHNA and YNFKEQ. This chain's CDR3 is CASSQVSAGGYEQYF. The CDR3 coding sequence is TGTGCCAGCAGCCAAGTCTCGGCGGGGGGCTACGAGCAGTACTTC.

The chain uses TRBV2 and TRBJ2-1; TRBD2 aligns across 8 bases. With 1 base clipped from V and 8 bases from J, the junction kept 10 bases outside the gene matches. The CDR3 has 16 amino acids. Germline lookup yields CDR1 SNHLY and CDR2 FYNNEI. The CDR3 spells CASSEEYTSGDDEQFF. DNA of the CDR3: TGTGCCAGCAGTGAAGAATACACTAGCGGAGACGATGAGCAGTTCTTC.

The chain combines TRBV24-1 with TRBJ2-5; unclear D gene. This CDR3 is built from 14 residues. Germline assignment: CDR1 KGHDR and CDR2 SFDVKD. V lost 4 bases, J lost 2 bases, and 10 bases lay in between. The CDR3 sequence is CATSDSVIQETQYF. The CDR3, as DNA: TGTGCCACCAGTGACAGCGTTATACAAGAGACCCAGTACTTC.

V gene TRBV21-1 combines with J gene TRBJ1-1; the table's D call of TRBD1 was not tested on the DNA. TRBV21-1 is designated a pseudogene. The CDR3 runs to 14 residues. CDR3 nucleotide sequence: TGTGCCAGCAGCAAACAGGCTTTGAACACTGAAGCTTTCTTT. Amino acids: CASSKQALNTEAFF.

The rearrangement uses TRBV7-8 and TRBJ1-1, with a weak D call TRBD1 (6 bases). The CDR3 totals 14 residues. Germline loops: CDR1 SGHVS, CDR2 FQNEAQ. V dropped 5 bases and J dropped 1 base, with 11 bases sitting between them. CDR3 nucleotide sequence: TGTGCCAGCAGCCCCGACAGGCCGAACACTGAAGCTTTCTTT. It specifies CASSPDRPNTEAFF.

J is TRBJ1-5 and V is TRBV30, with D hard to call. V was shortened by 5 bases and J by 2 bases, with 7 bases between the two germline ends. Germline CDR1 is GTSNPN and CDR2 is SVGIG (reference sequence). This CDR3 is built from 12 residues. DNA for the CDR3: TGTGCCTGGGGACTGGGCAATCAGCCCCAGCATTTT. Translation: CAWGLGNQPQHF.

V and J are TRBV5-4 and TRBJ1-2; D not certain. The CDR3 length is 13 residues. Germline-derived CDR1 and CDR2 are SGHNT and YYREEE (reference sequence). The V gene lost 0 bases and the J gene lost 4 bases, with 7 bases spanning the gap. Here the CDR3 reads CASSLDILYGYTF. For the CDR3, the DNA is TGTGCCAGCAGCTTGGACATTCTCTATGGCTACACCTTC. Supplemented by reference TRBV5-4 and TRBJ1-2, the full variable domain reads ETGVTQSPTHLIKTRGQQVTLRCSSQSGHNTVSWYQQALGQGPQFIFQYYREEENGRGNFPPRFSGLQFPNYSSELNVNALELDDSALYLCASSLDILYGYTFGSGTRLTVV.

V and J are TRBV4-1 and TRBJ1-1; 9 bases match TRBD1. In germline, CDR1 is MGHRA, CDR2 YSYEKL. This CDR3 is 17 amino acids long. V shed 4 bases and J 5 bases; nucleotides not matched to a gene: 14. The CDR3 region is CASSLLRGQGRGTEAFF. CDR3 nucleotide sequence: TGCGCCAGCAGCCTTCTGAGGGGACAGGGAAGGGGTACTGAAGCTTTCTTT.

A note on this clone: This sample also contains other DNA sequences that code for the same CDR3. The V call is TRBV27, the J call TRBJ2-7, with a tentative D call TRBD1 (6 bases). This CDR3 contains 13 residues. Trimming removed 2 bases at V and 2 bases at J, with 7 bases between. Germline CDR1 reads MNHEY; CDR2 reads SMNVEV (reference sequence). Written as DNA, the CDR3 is TGTGCCAGCAGTTTAACAGGGACCTACGAGCAGTACTTC. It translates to CASSLTGTYEQYF.

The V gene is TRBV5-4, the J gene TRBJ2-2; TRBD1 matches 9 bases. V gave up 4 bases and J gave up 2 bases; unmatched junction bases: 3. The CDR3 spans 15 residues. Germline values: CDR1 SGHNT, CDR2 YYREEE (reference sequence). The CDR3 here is CASSPGQGNTGELFF. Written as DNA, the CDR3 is TGTGCCAGCAGCCCGGGACAGGGTAACACCGGGGAGCTGTTTTTT. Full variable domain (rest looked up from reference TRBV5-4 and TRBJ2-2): ETGVTQSPTHLIKTRGQQVTLRCSSQSGHNTVSWYQQALGQGPQFIFQYYREEENGRGNFPPRFSGLQFPNYSSELNVNALELDDSALYLCASSPGQGNTGELFFGEGSRLTVL.

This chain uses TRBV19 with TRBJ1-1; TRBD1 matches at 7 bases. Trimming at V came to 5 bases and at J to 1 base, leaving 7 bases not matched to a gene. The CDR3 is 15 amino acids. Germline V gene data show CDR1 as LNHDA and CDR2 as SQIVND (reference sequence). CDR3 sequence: CASSPRAGGNTEAFF. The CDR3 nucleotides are TGTGCCAGTAGTCCTCGGGCAGGGGGGAACACTGAAGCTTTCTTT.

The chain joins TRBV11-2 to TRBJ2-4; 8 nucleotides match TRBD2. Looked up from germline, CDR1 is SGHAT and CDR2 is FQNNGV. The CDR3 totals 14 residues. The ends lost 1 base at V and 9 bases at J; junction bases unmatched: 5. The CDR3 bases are TGTGCCAGCAGCTTAGTCGGCGGGGGGTCCATTCAGTACTTC. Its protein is CASSLVGGGSIQYF.

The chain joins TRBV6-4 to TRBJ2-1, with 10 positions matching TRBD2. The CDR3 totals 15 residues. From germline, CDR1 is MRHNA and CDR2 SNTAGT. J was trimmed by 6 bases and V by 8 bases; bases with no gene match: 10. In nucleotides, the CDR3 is TGTGCCAGCGCTCAGGCTAGCGGGAGACTCAATGAGCAGTTCTTC. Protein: CASAQASGRLNEQFF.

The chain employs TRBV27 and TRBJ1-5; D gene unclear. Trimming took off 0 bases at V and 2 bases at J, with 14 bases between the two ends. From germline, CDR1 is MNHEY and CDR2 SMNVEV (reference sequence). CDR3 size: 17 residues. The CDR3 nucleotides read TGTGCCAGCAGTTTATCGGGATCGCGGGCCGGCAATCAGCCCCAGCATTTT. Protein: CASSLSGSRAGNQPQHF.

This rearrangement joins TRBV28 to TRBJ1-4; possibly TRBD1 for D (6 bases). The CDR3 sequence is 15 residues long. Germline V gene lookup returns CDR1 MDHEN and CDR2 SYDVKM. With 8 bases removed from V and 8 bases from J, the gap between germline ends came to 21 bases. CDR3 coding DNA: TGTGCCAGCGGACAGTTATCGTATGGGGTCGAAAAACTGTTTTTT. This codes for CASGQLSYGVEKLFF.

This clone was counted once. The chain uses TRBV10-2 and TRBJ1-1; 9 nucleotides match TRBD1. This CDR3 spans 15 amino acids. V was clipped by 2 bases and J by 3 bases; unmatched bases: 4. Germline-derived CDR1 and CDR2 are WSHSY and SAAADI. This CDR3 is CASSEDRGFYTEAFF. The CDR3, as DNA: TGCGCCAGCAGTGAGGACAGGGGGTTTTACACTGAAGCTTTCTTT.

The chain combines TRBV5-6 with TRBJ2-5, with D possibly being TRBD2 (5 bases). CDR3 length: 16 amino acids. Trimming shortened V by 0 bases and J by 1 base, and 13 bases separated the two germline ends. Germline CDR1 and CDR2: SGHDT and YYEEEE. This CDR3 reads CASSLDLGETQETQYF. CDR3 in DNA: TGTGCCAGCAGCTTGGACCTCGGGGAGACCCAAGAGACCCAGTACTTC. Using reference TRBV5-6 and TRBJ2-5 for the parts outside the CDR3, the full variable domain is DAGVTQSPTHLIKTRGQQVTLRCSPKSGHDTVSWYQQALGQGPQFIFQYYEEEERQRGNFPDRFSGHQFPNYSSELNVNALLLGDSALYLCASSLDLGETQETQYFGPGTRLLVL.

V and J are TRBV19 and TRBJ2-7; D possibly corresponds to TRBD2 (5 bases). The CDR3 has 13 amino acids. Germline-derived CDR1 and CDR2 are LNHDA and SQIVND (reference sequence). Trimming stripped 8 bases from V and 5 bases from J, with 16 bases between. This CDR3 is CASGPSVGDEQYF. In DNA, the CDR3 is TGTGCCAGTGGACCGTCGGTCGGGGACGAGCAGTACTTC.

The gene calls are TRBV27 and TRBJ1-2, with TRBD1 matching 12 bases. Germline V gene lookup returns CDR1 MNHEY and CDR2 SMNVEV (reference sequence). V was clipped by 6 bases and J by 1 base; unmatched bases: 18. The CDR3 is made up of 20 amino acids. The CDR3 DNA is TGTGCCAGCAGCCCGGGACAGGGGGCGCGGGGTGGGCCTTATAACTATGGCTACACCTTC. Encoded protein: CASSPGQGARGGPYNYGYTF.

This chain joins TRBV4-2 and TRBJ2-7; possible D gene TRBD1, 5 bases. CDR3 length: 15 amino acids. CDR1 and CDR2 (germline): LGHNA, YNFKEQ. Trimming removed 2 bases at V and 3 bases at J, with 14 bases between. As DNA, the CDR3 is TGTGCCAGCAGCCAATCCCAGACAGCAGGCTACGAGCAGTACTTC. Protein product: CASSQSQTAGYEQYF.

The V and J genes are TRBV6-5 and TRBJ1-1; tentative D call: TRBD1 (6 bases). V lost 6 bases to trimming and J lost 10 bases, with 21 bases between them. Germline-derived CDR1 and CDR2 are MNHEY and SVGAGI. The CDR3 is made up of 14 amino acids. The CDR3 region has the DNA TGTGCCAGCAGCTTAACACTTACAGGGCTCGGAGCTTTCTTT. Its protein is CASSLTLTGLGAFF.

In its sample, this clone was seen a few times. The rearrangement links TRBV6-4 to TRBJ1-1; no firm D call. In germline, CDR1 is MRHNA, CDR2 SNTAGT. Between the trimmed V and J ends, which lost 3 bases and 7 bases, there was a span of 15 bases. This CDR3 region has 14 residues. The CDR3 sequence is CASSEAGDFGEAFF. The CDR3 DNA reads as TGTGCCAGCAGTGAAGCTGGAGATTTCGGTGAAGCTTTCTTT.

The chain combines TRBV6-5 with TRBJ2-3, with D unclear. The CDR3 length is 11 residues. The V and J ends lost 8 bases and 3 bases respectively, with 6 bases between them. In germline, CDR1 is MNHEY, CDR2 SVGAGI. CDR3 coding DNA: TGTGCCAGCCAACAAACAGATACGCAGTATTTT. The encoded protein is CASQQTDTQYF.

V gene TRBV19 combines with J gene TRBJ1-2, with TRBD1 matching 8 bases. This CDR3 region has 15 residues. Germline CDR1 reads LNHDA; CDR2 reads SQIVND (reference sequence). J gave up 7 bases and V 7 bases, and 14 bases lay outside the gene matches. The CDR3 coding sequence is TGTGCCAGTACCCCCACCTTTACAGGGGGGGGTGGCTACACCTTC. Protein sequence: CASTPTFTGGGGYTF.

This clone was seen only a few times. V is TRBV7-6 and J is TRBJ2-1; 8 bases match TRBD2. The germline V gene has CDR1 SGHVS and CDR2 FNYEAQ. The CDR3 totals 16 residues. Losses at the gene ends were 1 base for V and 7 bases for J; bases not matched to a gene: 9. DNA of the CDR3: TGTGCCAGCAGCTTAGGGTTACGGGGGGGCAGGAATGAGCAGTTCTTC. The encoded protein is CASSLGLRGGRNEQFF.

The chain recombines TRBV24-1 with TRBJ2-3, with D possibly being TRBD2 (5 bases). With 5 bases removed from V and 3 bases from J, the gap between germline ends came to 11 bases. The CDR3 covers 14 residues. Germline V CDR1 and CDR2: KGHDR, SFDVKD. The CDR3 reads CATSGKRETDTQYF. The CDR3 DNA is TGTGCCACCAGTGGGAAGAGGGAGACAGATACGCAGTATTTT.